This T cell receptor (beta chain) came from a study of cytomegalovirus exposure and HLA in healthy donors. Whole-study findings and limits: Association of a missense DCLRE1C variant with TCR beta V- and J-gene trimming was reported in a later analysis. Later, TCR association rates were found to vary by HLA locus, highest for DRB1 and lowest for HLA-C. TCR beta sequences numbering some 17,000 were associated with HLA alleles at 0.05 false discovery rate in a later analysis. Reports showed the classifier diagnosing cytomegalovirus status with high specificity and sensitivity.

The PCR used 60 Vbeta and 13 Jbeta primers. Measured with immunoSEQ multiplex PCR; TCRdb has only the in-frame clones, and not every one. Of some 150,000 clones in the sample, roughly 72% were seen once. About this clone itself: Its specificity is unknown.

Germline values: CDR1 MNHNS, CDR2 SASEGT. The CDR3 is 16 amino acids. The V gene end was trimmed by 4 bases and the J gene end by 1 base; junction bases not matched to a gene: 5. The rearrangement links TRBV6-1 to TRBJ2-1; TRBD2 matches at 9 bases. The sequenced material came from PBMCs. The source is a woman in her twenties or thirties in good health and CMV-seropositive. Here the CDR3 DNA reads TGTGCCAGCAGTGGGCTTAGCGGGAGATCCTACAATGAGCAGTTCTTC. Translating gives CASSGLSGRSYNEQFF.